The sequence of this TCR beta chain was determined in a study of CD8+CD57+ T cells in acquired aplastic anemia (dated by TCRdb to between 2018 and 2020). Background for the entire study: A mean of approximately 3 ug of DNA, ranging from about 0.17 to 30 ug, was extracted from sorted CD4+ and CD8+ cells. Mean read counts for healthy donor samples were 9 million to 10.8 million for CD4+ cells and 11 million to 14 million for CD8+ cells. The paper as a whole reports these results and caveats: Although 25 to 30 CD8+ CDR3 sequences were shared by patients and controls, these sequences appeared highly expressed in patients and within the immunodominant clones of patients. CD8+ Simpson's diversity did not differ significantly between patients and healthy controls (P=0.060).

This clonotype is categorized as medium-sized (0.01 to 0.1%). There is no known antigen for this receptor. Per-nucleotide qualities are absent, and no much larger clonotype sits a single base away. TCR repertoires of sorted CD4+ and CD8+ blood T cells from severe aplastic anemia patients and healthy subjects were deep-sequenced in the study. Ficoll-Paque density gradient centrifugation was used to isolate peripheral blood mononuclear cells. Before DNA was extracted, CD4+ and CD8+ T cells were sorted using either FACS or magnetic beads. V is shortened by 1 base, J by 6 bases, and the region joining them spans 16 bases. The CDR3 measures 17 amino acids from cysteine to phenylalanine. Left in the record is the CDR3 DNA by itself, 51 bases read in frame from the first base. The germline V gene gives CDR1 as MGHDK and CDR2 as SYGVNS. TCR beta VDJ combination and CDR3 sequence profiling used genomic DNA as the template. An Illumina HiSeq 2000 was used for TCR repertoire sequencing. Per the authors' processing: TRBV/TRBJ rearrangement plots, CDR3 size and DJ length profiles, and Simpson's diversity index were used to evaluate the repertoires. The most abundant DNA sequence in the deep sequencing data was taken as the immunodominant clone. CDR3 amino acid sequences were screened for sharing across subjects and compared with published repertoires and the VDJdb database. The public sequencing data were trimmed at Q25 with fastp and processed into clonotypes with MiXCR by TCRdb, which kept only in-frame beta chains. Rows are unified per CDR3 protein, each entry keeping the most common DNA and genes. TCRdb's processing, not the authors', yielded these V and J calls. For this sample the table gives approximately 99,000 distinct CDR3 sequences, of which around 50% were detected only once. The ten largest account for 25% to 35% of the sample.

The sample taken for sequencing was sorted CD4+, CD8+, or CD8+CD57+ T cells (not recorded which) from PBMCs. Recombination linked TRBV25-1 to TRBJ1-6; the D gene is possibly TRBD1, with 5 bases matching. This sequence originates from a human donor in good health, serving as a control. The bases read TGTGCCAGCAGTGAATTCACAGGCGGCGGCGGTAATTCACCCCTCCACTTT. It translates as CASSEFTGGGGNSPLHF.